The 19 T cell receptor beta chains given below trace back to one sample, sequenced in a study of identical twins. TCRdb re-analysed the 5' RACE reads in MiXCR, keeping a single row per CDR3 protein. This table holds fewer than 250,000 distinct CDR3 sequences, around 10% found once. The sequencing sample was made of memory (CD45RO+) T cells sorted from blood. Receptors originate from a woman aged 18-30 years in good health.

Here the CDR3 reads CASSPTPGLTQYF. CDR3 DNA: TGTGCCAGCAGCCCAACCCCGGGCCTTACGCAGTATTTT. V is TRBV7-2 and J is TRBJ2-3; D is uncertain. Germline assignment: CDR1 SGHTA and CDR2 FQGNSA. This CDR3 is built from 13 residues. Trimming cost V 5 bases and J 8 bases, with 14 bases left between them. Full variable domain (missing parts from reference TRBV7-2 and TRBJ2-3): GAGVSQSPSNKVTEKGKDVELRCDPISGHTALYWYRQSLGQGLEFLIYFQGNSAPDKSGLPSDRFSAERTGGSVSTLTIQRTQQEDSAVYLCASSPTPGLTQYFGPGTRLTVL.

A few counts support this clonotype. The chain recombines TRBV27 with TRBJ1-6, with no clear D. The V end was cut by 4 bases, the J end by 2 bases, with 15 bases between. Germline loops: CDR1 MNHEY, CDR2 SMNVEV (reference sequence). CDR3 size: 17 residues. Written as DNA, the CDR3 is TGTGCCAGCAGTTCAGTGGGCTTGATTGCCTATAATTCACCCCTCCACTTT. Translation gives CASSSVGLIAYNSPLHF.

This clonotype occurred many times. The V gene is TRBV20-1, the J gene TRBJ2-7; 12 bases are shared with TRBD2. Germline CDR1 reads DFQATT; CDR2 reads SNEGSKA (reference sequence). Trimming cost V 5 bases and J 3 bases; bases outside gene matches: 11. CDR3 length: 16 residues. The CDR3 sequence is CSALTSGGVKYYEQYF. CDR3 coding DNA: TGCAGTGCTCTGACTAGCGGGGGAGTAAAATACTACGAGCAGTACTTC.

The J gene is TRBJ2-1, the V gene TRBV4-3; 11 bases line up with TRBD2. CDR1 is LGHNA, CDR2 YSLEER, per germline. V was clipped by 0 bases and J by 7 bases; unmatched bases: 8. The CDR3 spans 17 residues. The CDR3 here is CASSQDLAGGTRNEQFF. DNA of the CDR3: TGCGCCAGCAGCCAAGATCTAGCGGGAGGTACCAGAAATGAGCAGTTCTTC.

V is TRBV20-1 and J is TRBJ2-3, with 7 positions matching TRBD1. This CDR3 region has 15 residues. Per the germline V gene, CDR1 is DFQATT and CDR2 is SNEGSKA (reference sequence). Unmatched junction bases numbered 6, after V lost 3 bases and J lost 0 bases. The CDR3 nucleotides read TGCAGTGCTAGTTTCCCGGGACAGAGCACAGATACGCAGTATTTT. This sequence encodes CSASFPGQSTDTQYF.

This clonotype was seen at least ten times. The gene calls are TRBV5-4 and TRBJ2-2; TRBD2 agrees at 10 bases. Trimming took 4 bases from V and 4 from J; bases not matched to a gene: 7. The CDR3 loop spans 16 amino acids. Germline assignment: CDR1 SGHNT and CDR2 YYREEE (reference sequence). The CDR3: CASSPGLARITGELFF. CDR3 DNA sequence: TGTGCCAGCAGCCCGGGACTAGCGAGGATCACCGGGGAGCTGTTTTTT. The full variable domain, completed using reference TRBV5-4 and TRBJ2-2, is ETGVTQSPTHLIKTRGQQVTLRCSSQSGHNTVSWYQQALGQGPQFIFQYYREEENGRGNFPPRFSGLQFPNYSSELNVNALELDDSALYLCASSPGLARITGELFFGEGSRLTVL.

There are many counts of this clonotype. The CDR3 DNA reads TGCGCCAGCAGCCTAGGAATGCAGGATACGCAGTATTTT. The encoded protein is CASSLGMQDTQYF. This chain links TRBV5-1 with TRBJ2-3; D unresolved. Trimming took off 4 bases at V and 6 bases at J, with 12 bases between the two ends. The CDR3 runs to 13 residues. The germline gives CDR1 SGHRS, CDR2 YFSETQ.

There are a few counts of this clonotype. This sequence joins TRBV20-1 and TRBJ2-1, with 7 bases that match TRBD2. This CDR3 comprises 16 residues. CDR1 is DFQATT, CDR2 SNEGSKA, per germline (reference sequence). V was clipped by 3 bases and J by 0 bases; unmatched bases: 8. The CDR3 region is CSARTQSGVSYNEQFF. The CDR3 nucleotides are TGCAGTGCTAGGACCCAAAGCGGGGTCTCCTACAATGAGCAGTTCTTC.

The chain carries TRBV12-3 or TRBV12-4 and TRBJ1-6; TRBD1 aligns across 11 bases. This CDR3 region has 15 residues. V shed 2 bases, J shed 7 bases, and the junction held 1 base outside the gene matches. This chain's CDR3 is CASSLWDRGNSPLHF. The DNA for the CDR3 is TGTGCCAGCAGTTTATGGGACAGGGGGAATTCACCCCTCCACTTT.

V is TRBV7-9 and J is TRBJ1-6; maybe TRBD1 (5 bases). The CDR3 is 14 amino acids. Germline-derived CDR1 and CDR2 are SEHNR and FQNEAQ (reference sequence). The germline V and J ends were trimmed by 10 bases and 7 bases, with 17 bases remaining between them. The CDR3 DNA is TGTGCCATCCCCCGAGGGACGTCCAATTCACCCCTCCACTTT. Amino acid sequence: CAIPRGTSNSPLHF.

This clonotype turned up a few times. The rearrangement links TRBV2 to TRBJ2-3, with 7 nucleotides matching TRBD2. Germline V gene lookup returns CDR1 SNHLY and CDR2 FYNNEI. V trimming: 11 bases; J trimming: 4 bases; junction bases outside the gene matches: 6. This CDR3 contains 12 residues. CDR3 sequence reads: CAGGLGADTQYF. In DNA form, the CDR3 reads TGTGCCGGAGGACTAGGGGCAGATACGCAGTATTTT. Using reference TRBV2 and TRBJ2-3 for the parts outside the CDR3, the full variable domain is EPEVTQTPSHQVTQMGQEVILRCVPISNHLYFYWYRQILGQKVEFLVSFYNNEISEKSEIFDDQFSVERPDGSNFTLKIRSTKLEDSAMYFCAGGLGADTQYFGPGTRLTVL.

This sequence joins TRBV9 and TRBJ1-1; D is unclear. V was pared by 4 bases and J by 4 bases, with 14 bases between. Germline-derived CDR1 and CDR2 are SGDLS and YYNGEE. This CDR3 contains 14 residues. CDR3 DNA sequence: TGTGCCAGCAGCACCACCTCCGTATCCACTGAAGCTTTCTTT. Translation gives CASSTTSVSTEAFF. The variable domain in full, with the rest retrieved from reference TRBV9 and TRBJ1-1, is DSGVTQTPKHLITATGQRVTLRCSPRSGDLSVYWYQQSLDQGLQFLIQYYNGEERAKGNILERFSAQQFPDLHSELNLSSLELGDSALYFCASSTTSVSTEAFFGQGTRLTVV.

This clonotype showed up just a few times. The CDR3 DNA reads TGTGCCAGCAACCTTGGAGGGAGAACTTTCTTT. Translated, it gives CASNLGGRTFF. The chain recombines TRBV7-9 with TRBJ1-1; D unresolved. The CDR3 spans 11 residues. Trimming pared 7 bases from V and 12 bases from J, leaving 15 bases between. Germline assignment: CDR1 SEHNR and CDR2 FQNEAQ (reference sequence).

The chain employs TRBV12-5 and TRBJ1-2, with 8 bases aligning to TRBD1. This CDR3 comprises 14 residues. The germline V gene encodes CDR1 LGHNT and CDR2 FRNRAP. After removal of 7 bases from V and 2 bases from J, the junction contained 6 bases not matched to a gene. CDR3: CASADREGNYGYTF. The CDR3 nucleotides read TGTGCTAGTGCGGACAGGGAAGGGAACTATGGCTACACCTTC.

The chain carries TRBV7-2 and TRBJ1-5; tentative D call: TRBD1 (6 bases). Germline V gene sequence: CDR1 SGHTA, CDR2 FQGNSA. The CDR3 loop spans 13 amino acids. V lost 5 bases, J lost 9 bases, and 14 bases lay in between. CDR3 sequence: CASSARLGGPQHF. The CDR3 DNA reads TGTGCCAGCAGCGCCAGACTAGGGGGGCCCCAGCATTTT.

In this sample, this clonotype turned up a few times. CDR3 residues: CASSPREGGNLRARQYF. DNA of the CDR3: TGTGCCAGCAGCCCCCGGGAAGGCGGAAATCTACGAGCGCGACAGTACTTC. The V gene is TRBV7-9, the J gene TRBJ2-7, with a possible D match to TRBD2 (5 bases). Germline CDR1 reads SEHNR; CDR2 reads FQNEAQ (reference sequence). The ends were cut back, 5 bases at V and 10 bases at J, with 30 bases in the middle. CDR3 length: 17 amino acids.

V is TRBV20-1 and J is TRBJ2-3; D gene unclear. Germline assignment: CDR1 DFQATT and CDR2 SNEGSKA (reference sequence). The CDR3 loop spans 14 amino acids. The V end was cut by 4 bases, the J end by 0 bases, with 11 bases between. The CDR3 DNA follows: TGCAGTGCTATCCCACGGCAGAGCACAGATACGCAGTATTTT. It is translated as CSAIPRQSTDTQYF.

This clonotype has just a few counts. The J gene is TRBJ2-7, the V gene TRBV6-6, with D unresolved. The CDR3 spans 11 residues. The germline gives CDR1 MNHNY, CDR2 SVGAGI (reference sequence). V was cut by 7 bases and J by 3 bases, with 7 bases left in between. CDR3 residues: CASKDLYEQYF. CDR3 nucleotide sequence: TGTGCCAGCAAGGACCTCTACGAGCAGTACTTC.

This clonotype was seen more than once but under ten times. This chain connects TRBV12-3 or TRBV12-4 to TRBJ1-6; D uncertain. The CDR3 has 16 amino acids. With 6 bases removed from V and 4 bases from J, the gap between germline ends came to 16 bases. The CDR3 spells CASSLSGRKYNSPLHF. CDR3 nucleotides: TGTGCCAGCAGCCTTAGCGGTCGGAAATATAATTCACCCCTCCACTTT.